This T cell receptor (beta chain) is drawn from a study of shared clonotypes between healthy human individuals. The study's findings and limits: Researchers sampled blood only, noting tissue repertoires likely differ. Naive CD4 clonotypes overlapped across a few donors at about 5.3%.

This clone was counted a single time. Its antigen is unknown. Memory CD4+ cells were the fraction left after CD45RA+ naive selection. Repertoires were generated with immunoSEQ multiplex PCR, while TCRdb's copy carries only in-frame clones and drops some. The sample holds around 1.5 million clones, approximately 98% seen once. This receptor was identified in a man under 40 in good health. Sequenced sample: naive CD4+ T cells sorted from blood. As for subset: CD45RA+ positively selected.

As DNA, the CDR3 is TGCGCCAGCAGTACCAGGACAGGGGGTGAGCAGTTCTTC. Its protein product is CASSTRTGGEQFF. This chain uses TRBV10-1 with TRBJ2-1; TRBD1 matches 10 bases. The CDR3 sequence is 13 residues long. With V trimmed by 5 bases and J by 9 bases, 4 bases remained unmatched. In germline, CDR1 is WNHNN, CDR2 SYGVQD (reference sequence).